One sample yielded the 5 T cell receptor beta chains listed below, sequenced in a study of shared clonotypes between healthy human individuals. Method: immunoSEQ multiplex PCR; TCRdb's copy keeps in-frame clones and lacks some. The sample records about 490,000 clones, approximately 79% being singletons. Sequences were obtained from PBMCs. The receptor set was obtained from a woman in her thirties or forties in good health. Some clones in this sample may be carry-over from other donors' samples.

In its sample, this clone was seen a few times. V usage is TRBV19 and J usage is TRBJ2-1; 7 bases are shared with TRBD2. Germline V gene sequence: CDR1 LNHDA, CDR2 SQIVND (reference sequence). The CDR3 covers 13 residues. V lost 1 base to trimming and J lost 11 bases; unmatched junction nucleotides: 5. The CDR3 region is CASSIGEAGKQFF. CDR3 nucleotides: TGTGCCAGTAGTATAGGAGAAGCGGGGAAGCAGTTCTTC.

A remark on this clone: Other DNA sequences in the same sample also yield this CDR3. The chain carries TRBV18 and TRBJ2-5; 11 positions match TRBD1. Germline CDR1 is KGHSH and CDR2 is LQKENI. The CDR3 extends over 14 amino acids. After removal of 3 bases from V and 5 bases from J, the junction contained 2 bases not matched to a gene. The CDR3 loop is CASSPRTGGETQYF. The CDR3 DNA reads TGTGCCAGCTCACCGAGGACAGGGGGCGAGACCCAGTACTTC.

In DNA, the CDR3 is TGTGCCAGCAGCTTAGATGGCGGGAATACGCAGTATTTT. Translated, it gives CASSLDGGNTQYF. The rearrangement uses TRBV7-2 and TRBJ2-3; TRBD2 might be the D (6 bases). V was pared by 1 base and J by 7 bases, with 9 bases between. Per germline, CDR1 SGHTA and CDR2 FQGNSA. The CDR3 contains 13 residues.

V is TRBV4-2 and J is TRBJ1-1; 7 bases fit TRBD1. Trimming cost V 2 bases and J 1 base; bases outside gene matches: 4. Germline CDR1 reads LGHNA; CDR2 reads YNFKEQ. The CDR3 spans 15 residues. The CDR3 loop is CASSQPDRPNTEAFF. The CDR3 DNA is TGTGCCAGCAGCCAACCGGACAGGCCGAACACTGAAGCTTTCTTT.

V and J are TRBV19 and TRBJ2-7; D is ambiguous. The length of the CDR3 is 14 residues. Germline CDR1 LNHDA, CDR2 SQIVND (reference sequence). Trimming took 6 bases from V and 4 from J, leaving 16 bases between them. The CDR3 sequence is CASSTAYGPYEQYF. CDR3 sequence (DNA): TGTGCCAGTAGCACCGCCTACGGCCCGTACGAGCAGTACTTC.